Listed here are 9 T cell receptor beta chains from one sample, sequenced in a study of cytomegalovirus exposure and HLA in healthy donors. The PCR employed 60 Vbeta primers together with 13 Jbeta primers. Method: immunoSEQ multiplex PCR; TCRdb's copy keeps in-frame clones and lacks some. Seen here are about 69,000 clones, more than 75% observed once, and the top ten hold under 3.5%. Sample: PBMCs. The receptors shown here come from a man between 18 and 35 years old in good health and CMV-seronegative.

V gene TRBV7-3 combines with J gene TRBJ2-3, with 7 bases matching TRBD2. Trimming cost V 5 bases and J 1 base; bases outside gene matches: 3. This CDR3 spans 14 amino acids. Germline CDR1 reads SGHTA; CDR2 reads FQGTGA. This CDR3 reads CASSPAGGTDTQYF. CDR3 sequence (DNA): TGTGCCAGCAGCCCGGCGGGGGGCACAGATACGCAGTATTTT.

The rearrangement joins TRBV28 to TRBJ1-4; unclear D gene. V shed 10 bases and J shed 7 bases, with 10 bases lying between them. The CDR3 contains 11 residues. Germline CDR1 is MDHEN and CDR2 is SYDVKM. CDR3 residues: CATPSVEKLFF. CDR3 DNA: TGTGCCACCCCCTCGGTTGAAAAACTGTTTTTT.

This chain uses TRBV29-1 with TRBJ2-3; TRBD1 agrees at 7 bases. Germline assignment: CDR1 SQVTM and CDR2 ANQGSEA. The CDR3 has 13 amino acids. With V trimmed by 6 bases and J by 8 bases, 11 bases remained unmatched. The CDR3 DNA is TGCAGCGTCCGGGACAGCCCAGGGGGTACGCAGTATTTT. As protein: CSVRDSPGGTQYF.

The chain couples TRBV6-1 to TRBJ1-2, with 10 bases that match TRBD1. V was clipped by 2 bases and J by 4 bases; unmatched bases: 7. From germline, CDR1 is MNHNS and CDR2 SASEGT. The CDR3 has 16 residues. The CDR3 bases are TGTGCCAGCAGTGAACAACGGACAGGGGGGATCTATGGCTACACCTTC. Translating gives CASSEQRTGGIYGYTF.

The CDR3 DNA sequence: TGTGCCAGCAGTGACTCGCTCGACAGGGGGCCCGGCTACACCTTC. Translation: CASSDSLDRGPGYTF. The chain joins TRBV25-1 to TRBJ1-2; 10 bases agree with TRBD1. Looked up from germline, CDR1 is MGHDK and CDR2 is SYGVNS. The CDR3 length is 15 residues. Trimming cost V 3 bases and J 8 bases; bases outside gene matches: 9.

The rearrangement uses TRBV5-1 and TRBJ2-5; 9 nucleotides match TRBD2. This CDR3 has 16 residues. Germline V CDR1 and CDR2: SGHRS, YFSETQ. V lost 3 bases and J lost 1; bases outside the gene matches: 7. The CDR3 sequence: CASSYGTSLRQETQYF. CDR3 DNA: TGCGCCAGCAGCTACGGGACTAGCCTCCGCCAAGAGACCCAGTACTTC.

The CDR3 DNA is TGTGCCAGCAGTCTCCCGGGGACAGCCCTTTATGGCTACACCTTC. As protein: CASSLPGTALYGYTF. This rearrangement joins TRBV28 to TRBJ1-2; 7 positions agree with TRBD1. V was pared by 5 bases and J by 5 bases, with 11 bases of the junction left unmatched. CDR1 and CDR2 (germline): MDHEN, SYDVKM. The CDR3 spans 15 residues.

V gene TRBV10-3 combines with J gene TRBJ2-5; no firm D call. The J call is in doubt because the DNA end fits TRBJ2-7 better. The CDR3 extends over 13 amino acids. Germline-derived CDR1 and CDR2 are ENHRY and SYGVKD. CDR3 protein: CAISESWAYEQYF. The CDR3 nucleotides read TGTGCCATCAGTGAGTCTTGGGCCTACGAGCAGTACTTC.

The rearrangement joins TRBV6-1 to TRBJ2-7, with a tentative D call TRBD1 (6 bases). Germline V gives CDR1 MNHNS, CDR2 SASEGT. V lost 2 bases to trimming and J lost 3 bases, with 23 bases between them. The length of the CDR3 is 18 residues. The CDR3: CASSEYLVQGQDDYEQYF. In nucleotides, the CDR3 is TGTGCCAGCAGTGAATATTTGGTCCAGGGGCAGGATGACTACGAGCAGTACTTC.